The text below deals with one T cell receptor (beta chain). The CDR3 extends 3 residues past the end of the read, so its final part is completed from the germline J gene. The CDR3 runs 14 residues. The germline V gene has CDR1 SNHLY and CDR2 FYNNEI. The ends were cut back, 5 bases at V and 1 base at J, with 11 bases in the middle. TCRdb keeps only in-frame clones here, not all; method: immunoSEQ multiplex PCR. The listing records about 23,000 clones. This record comes from a study of T cells in women clearing cervical HPV infection. Sequenced: blood buffy coat. V and J are TRBV2 and TRBJ1-1; D remains ambiguous. This receptor was identified in a woman aged 18 to 75 with a cervical HPV16 infection that either progressed to CIN3+ or cleared (not recorded which). CDR3 DNA (partial): TGTGCCAGCAGTCCACTTCATACGAACACTGAA. It is translated as CASSPLHTNTE. The full CDR3 protein reads CASSPLHTNTEAFF.